These 5 T cell receptor beta chains share one sample of origin, sequenced in a study of T-cell memory formation after mild COVID-19 (dated by TCRdb to the early 2020s). Library preparation used 5' RACE. TCRdb records Illumina NovaSeq 6000 as the sequencer. Using fastp trimming at Q25 and MiXCR clonotype assembly, TCRdb reanalyzed the public sequencing data and kept in-frame beta chains. A single entry per CDR3 protein holds the most common genes and DNA from its merged rows. Counted in this sample were hundreds of thousands of distinct CDR3 sequences; around 13% of them appeared once. The ten largest make up about 24% of the sample. Sequenced sample: PBMCs or a T cell subset sorted from them (not recorded which). These receptors originate from a man younger than 35 who had mild COVID-19 (a few samples of this study predate the infection). The sample titles of this study are shuffled in the database, so cell type and time point are left out; the donor was told from shared clones.

This chain links TRBV5-5 with TRBJ2-4, with D perhaps matching TRBD1 or TRBD2 (6 bases each). The CDR3 has 12 residues. The V gene lost 0 bases and the J gene lost 9 bases, with 7 bases spanning the gap. The germline CDR1 and CDR2 sequences are SGHKS and YYEKEE (reference sequence). This CDR3 is CASSLGGAIQYF. CDR3 DNA: TGTGCCAGCAGCTTGGGGGGGGCCATTCAGTACTTC.

This clonotype has only a few counts. The rearrangement joins TRBV28 to TRBJ2-3; TRBD2 matches 9 bases. The J segment lost 5 bases and the V segment lost 4 bases, leaving 7 bases of the junction unmatched. The CDR3 runs 15 residues. Looked up from germline, CDR1 is MDHEN and CDR2 is SYDVKM. The CDR3 bases are TGTGCCAGCAGTTCGGCGGGGGGGCAGGGAGATACGCAGTATTTT. Its protein is CASSSAGGQGDTQYF.

This clonotype was observed a handful of times. This chain connects TRBV4-1 to TRBJ1-5; unclear D gene. Germline V gives CDR1 MGHRA, CDR2 YSYEKL. V lost 6 bases and J 0 bases, leaving 12 bases between the germline ends. This CDR3 is built from 15 residues. CDR3 DNA sequence: TGCGCCAGCAGTCAACGATGGGTTAGCAATCAGCCCCAGCATTTT. Translated, it gives CASSQRWVSNQPQHF.

This clonotype was observed a handful of times. The chain joins TRBV5-1 to TRBJ2-7, with 8 bases fitting TRBD1. J lost 5 bases, V lost 5 bases, and 9 bases had no gene match. The CDR3 spans 14 residues. Germline assignment: CDR1 SGHRS and CDR2 YFSETQ. The CDR3 loop is CASRPGQGGDEQYF. The CDR3 nucleotides read TGCGCCAGCAGACCCGGACAGGGTGGGGACGAGCAGTACTTC.

The chain joins TRBV20-1 to TRBJ1-6; D perhaps matches TRBD1 (5 bases). This CDR3 has 16 amino acids. The germline CDR1 and CDR2 sequences are DFQATT and SNEGSKA (reference sequence). Trimming pared 6 bases from V and 7 bases from J, leaving 22 bases between. The CDR3 here is CSADTGTGIMNSPLHF. The CDR3 nucleotides read TGCAGTGCGGATACGGGGACGGGTATTATGAATTCACCCCTCCACTTT.